This T cell receptor beta chain stems from a study of PD-L1 blockade in urothelial cancer. TCRdb's copy holds only in-frame clones and misses some; the assay was immunoSEQ multiplex PCR. The data show roughly 36,000 clones, more than 85% seen once. This CDR3 is built from 14 residues. Trimming took 2 bases from V and 5 from J; bases not matched to a gene: 5. Germline V gene lookup returns CDR1 MDHEN and CDR2 SYDVKM. This clone was recorded only once. The sample was PBMCs, taken around atezolizumab (anti-PD-L1) treatment. The chain employs TRBV28 and TRBJ2-7; the match to TRBD2 covers 8 bases. The clonotype originates from a man in his 60s with urothelial cancer. CDR3 residues: CASSLRGLVHEQYF. The CDR3 region has the DNA TGTGCCAGCAGTTTAAGGGGACTAGTTCACGAGCAGTACTTC.